This T cell receptor (beta chain) was obtained from a study of human T cells and chemical hapten exposure. Whole-study context: TCR yields per sample varied mostly from small pooled library volume differences.

This clonotype was detected many times. What it binds is not known. Overall study findings and caveats: TCRs exceeding a frequency of 1 in 1000 stayed unchanged under DPC sensitization.

Someone pulled total RNA out of unfractionated whole blood. Germline loops: CDR1 MDHEN, CDR2 SYDVKM. CDR3 length equals 15 residues. The V gene end was trimmed by 6 bases and the J gene end by 7 bases; junction bases not matched to a gene: 10. The library labeled individual cDNA molecules by adding unique molecular identifiers to them. As processed by the authors: There were a median of around 96,000 TCRs per sample, with a range from about 23,224 to 690,600. MiXCR was run by TCRdb on the 5' RACE reads, yielding one entry per CDR3 protein. The V and J calls reflect TCRdb's pipeline rather than the authors' work. The sample has about 120,000 distinct CDR3 sequences; 15% to 20% are singletons.

The rearrangement links TRBV28 to TRBJ1-2, with 11 bases matching TRBD1. The sequence was obtained from a human donor in good health. CDR3 loop: CASSSWTGGSSGYTF. The CDR3, as DNA: TGTGCCAGCAGCTCATGGACAGGGGGCTCTAGTGGCTACACCTTC.